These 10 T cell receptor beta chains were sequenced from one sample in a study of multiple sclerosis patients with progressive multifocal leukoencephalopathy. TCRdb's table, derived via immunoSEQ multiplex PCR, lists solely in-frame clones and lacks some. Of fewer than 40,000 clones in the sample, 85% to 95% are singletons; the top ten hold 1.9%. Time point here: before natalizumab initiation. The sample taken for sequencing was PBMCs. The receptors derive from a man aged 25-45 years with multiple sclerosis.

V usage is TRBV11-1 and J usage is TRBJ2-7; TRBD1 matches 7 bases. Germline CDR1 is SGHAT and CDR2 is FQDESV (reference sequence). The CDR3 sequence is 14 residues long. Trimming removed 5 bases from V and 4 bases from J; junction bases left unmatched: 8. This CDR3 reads CASSARDSPYEQYF. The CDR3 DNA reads TGTGCCAGCAGCGCCCGGGACAGTCCGTACGAGCAGTACTTC. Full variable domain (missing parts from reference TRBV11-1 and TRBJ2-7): EAEVAQSPRYKITEKSQAVAFWCDPISGHATLYWYRQILGQGPELLVQFQDESVVDDSQLPKDRFSAERLKGVDSTLKIQPAELGDSAMYLCASSARDSPYEQYFGPGTRLTVT.

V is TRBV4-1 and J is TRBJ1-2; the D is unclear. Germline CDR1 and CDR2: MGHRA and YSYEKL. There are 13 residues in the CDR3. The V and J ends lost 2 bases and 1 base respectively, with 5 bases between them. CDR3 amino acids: CASSQTDNYGYTF. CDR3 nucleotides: TGCGCCAGCAGCCAAACAGATAACTATGGCTACACCTTC.

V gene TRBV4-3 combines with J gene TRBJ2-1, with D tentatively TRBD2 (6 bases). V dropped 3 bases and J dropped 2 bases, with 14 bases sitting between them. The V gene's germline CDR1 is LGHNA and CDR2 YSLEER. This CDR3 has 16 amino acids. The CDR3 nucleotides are TGCGCCAGCAGCCAGGGGCGGGATCCGGCCTACAATGAGCAGTTCTTC. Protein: CASSQGRDPAYNEQFF.

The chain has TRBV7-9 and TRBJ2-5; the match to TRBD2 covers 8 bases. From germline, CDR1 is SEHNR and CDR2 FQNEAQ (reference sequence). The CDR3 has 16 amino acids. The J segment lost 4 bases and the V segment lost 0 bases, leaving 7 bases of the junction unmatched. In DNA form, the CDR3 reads TGTGCCAGCAGCTTAGCCCTTACTAGCGGTCTAGAGACCCAGTACTTC. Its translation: CASSLALTSGLETQYF.

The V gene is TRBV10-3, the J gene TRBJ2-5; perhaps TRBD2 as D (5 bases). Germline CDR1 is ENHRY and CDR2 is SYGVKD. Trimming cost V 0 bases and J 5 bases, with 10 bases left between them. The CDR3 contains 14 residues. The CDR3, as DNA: TGTGCCATCAGTGAGTCCCCGGGATATGAGACCCAGTACTTC. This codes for CAISESPGYETQYF.

In DNA, the CDR3 is TGTGCCAGTATGTCGGGACTCAACACAGATACGCAGTATTTT. Translating gives CASMSGLNTDTQYF. The chain recombines TRBV19 with TRBJ2-3, with D perhaps TRBD2 (6 bases). Per the germline V gene, CDR1 is LNHDA and CDR2 is SQIVND (reference sequence). V lost 7 bases to trimming and J lost 2 bases, with 13 bases between them. The CDR3 is made up of 14 amino acids.

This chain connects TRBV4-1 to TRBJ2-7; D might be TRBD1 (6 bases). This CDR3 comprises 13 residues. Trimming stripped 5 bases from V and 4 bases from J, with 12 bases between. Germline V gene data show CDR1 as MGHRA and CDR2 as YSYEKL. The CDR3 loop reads CASSNRDGYEQYF. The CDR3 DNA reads TGCGCCAGCAGCAACAGGGATGGGTACGAGCAGTACTTC.

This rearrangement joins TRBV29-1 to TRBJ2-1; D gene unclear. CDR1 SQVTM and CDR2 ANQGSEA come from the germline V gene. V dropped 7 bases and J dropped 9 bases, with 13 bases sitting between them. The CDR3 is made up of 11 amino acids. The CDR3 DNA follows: TGCAGCGCCGAAGGCGTGAGTGAGCAGTTCTTC. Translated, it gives CSAEGVSEQFF.

CDR3 residues: CASSPLGLQETQYF. In DNA form, the CDR3 reads TGTGCCAGCAGCCCCTTGGGACTTCAAGAGACCCAGTACTTC. The genes are TRBV11-1 and TRBJ2-5, with D possibly matching TRBD2 (6 bases). With 5 bases removed from V and 2 bases from J, the gap between germline ends came to 12 bases. The CDR3 is 14 amino acids. Germline CDR1 SGHAT, CDR2 FQDESV (reference sequence).

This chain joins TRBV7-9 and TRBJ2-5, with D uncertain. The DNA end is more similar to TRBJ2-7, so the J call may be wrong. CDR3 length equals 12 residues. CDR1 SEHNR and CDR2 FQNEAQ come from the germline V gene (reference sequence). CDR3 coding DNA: TGTGCCAGCAGCCCTGATCTGGACGAGCAGTACTTC. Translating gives CASSPDLDEQYF.